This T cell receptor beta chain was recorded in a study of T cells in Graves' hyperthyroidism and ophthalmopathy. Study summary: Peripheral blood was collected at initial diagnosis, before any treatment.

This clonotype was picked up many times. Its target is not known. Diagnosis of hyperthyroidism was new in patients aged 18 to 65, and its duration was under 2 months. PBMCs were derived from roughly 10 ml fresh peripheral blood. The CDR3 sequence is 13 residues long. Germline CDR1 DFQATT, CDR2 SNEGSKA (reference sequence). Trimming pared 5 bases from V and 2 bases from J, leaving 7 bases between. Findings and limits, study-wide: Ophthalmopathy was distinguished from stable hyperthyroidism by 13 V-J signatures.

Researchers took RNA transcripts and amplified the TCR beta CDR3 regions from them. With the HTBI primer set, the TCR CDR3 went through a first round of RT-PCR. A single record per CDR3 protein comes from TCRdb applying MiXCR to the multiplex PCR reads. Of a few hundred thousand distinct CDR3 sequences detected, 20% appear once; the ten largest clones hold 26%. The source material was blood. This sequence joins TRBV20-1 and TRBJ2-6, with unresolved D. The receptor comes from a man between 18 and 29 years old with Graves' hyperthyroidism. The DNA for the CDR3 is TGCAGTGCTCCCCTCGCTGGGGCCAACGTCCTGACTTTC. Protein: CSAPLAGANVLTF.